A selection of T cell receptor beta chains follows, all from one sample in a study of T cell changes during pregnancy in multiple sclerosis. The table came from immunoSEQ multiplex PCR; TCRdb's copy has only in-frame clones and leaves some out. The sample consists of around 56,000 clones, around 89% of them appearing once. The source material was peripheral blood, sampled after pregnancy. The receptor set was obtained from a female donor with multiple sclerosis, enrolled in a pregnancy study. CDR3s include the opening cysteine and the closing phenylalanine or tryptophan.

CDR3aa: CASSVVGTGETQYF
v_gene: TRBV9
len: 14
j_gene: TRBJ2-5

CDR3aa: CASSPSTDTQYF
v_gene: TRBV19
len: 12
j_gene: TRBJ2-3

CDR3aa: CASSQETTLSYEQYF
v_gene: TRBV4-3
len: 15
j_gene: TRBJ2-7

CDR3aa: CASRVTGGSEQFF
v_gene: TRBV4-3
len: 13
j_gene: TRBJ2-1

CDR3aa: CASSLSISTDTQYF
v_gene: TRBV27
len: 14
j_gene: TRBJ2-3

CDR3aa: CASSQDWGGSDEQFF
v_gene: TRBV4-2
len: 15
j_gene: TRBJ2-1

CDR3aa: CASSPITDRTYGYTF
v_gene: TRBV18
len: 15
j_gene: TRBJ1-2

CDR3aa: CASSPAADTQYF
v_gene: TRBV13
len: 12
j_gene: TRBJ2-3

CDR3aa: CAWSVQGDQPQHF
v_gene: TRBV30
len: 13
j_gene: TRBJ1-5

CDR3aa: CASTEEYRGSRDTQYF
v_gene: TRBV4-3
len: 16
j_gene: TRBJ2-3